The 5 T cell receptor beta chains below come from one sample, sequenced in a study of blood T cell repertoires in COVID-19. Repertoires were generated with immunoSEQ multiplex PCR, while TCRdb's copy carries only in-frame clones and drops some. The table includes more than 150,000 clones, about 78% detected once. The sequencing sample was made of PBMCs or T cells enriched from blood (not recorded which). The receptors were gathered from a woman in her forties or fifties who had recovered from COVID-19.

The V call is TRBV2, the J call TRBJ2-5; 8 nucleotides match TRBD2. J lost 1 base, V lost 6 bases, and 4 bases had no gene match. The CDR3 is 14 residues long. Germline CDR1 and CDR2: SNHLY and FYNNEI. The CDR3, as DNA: TGTGCCAGCAGGCCCACTAGCGGCCAAGAGACCCAGTACTTC. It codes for CASRPTSGQETQYF.

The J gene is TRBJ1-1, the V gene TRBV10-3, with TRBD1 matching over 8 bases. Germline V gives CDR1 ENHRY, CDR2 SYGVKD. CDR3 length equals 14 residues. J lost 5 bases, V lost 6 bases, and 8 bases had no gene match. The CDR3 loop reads CAISTTGVRTEAFF. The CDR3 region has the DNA TGTGCCATCAGCACGACAGGGGTCAGGACTGAAGCTTTCTTT.

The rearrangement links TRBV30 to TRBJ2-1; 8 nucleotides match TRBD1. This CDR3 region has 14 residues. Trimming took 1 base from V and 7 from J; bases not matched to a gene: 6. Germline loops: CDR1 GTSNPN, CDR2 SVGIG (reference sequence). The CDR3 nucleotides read TGTGCCTGGAGTGATGGACAGGGAGTGAATGAGCAGTTCTTC. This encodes CAWSDGQGVNEQFF.

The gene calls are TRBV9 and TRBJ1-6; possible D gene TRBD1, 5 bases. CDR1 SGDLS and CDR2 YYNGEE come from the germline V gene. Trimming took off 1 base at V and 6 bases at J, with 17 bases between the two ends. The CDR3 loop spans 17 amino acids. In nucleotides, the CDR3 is TGTGCCAGCAGCGTACGGGAGACACCGAGGGGTAATTCACCCCTCCACTTT. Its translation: CASSVRETPRGNSPLHF.

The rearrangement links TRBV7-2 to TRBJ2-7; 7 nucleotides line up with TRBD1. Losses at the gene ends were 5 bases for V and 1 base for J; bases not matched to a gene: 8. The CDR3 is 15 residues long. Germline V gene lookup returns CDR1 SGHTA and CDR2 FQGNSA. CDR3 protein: CASSVTGVMSYEQYF. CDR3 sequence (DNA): TGTGCCAGCAGCGTCACAGGGGTCATGTCCTACGAGCAGTACTTC.